The next 11 T cell receptor beta chains were all read from a single sample in a study of tumor-infiltrating lymphocytes in primary liver carcinoma. Unsorted bulk tissue of roughly 19-30 mg yielded co-extracted RNA and DNA. With a constant-region primer, TCR beta cDNA was made from 450 to 650 ng of total RNA. Libraries for TCR beta were built through three nested multiplex PCR rounds, which together made up a slightly modified ARM-PCR procedure. Amplification in the first two PCR rounds was performed using TRBV1-TRBV30 forward primers and a C-beta reverse primer for 10 cycles each. Via MiXCR, TCRdb re-called the multiplex PCR reads, giving one row per CDR3 protein. The data contain 100,000 or so distinct CDR3 sequences, about four fifths of them seen just once; the ten biggest clones take up approximately 20%. Sample: liver tumor tissue from sampling region 3. The sample's subset: tumor region T3, left-lateral pole. Receptors were obtained from a man between 35 and 55 years old with primary liver carcinoma and hepatitis B virus infection.

To note about this clonotype: A read error may produce the germline difference seen at one junction end. The chain has TRBV29-1 and TRBJ1-1; D ambiguous. Germline CDR1 is SQVTM and CDR2 is ANQGSEA. The CDR3 loop spans 15 amino acids. CDR3 sequence: CSVPPGWRMNTETFF. The CDR3 region has the DNA TGCAGCGTTCCTCCGGGGTGGAGGATGAACACTGAAACTTTCTTT.

This clonotype occurred many times. This chain links TRBV6-6 with TRBJ2-1; D gene unclear. This CDR3 region has 13 residues. The V gene's germline CDR1 is MNHNY and CDR2 SVGAGI (reference sequence). V was trimmed by 4 bases and J by 7 bases, leaving 11 bases between them. CDR3 nucleotide sequence: TGTGCCAGCAGTTTAGGACGGAGAAATGAGCAGTTCTTC. Its translation: CASSLGRRNEQFF.

Worth noting for this clonotype: An end of the junction does not agree with germline; a read error may underlie this. The chain combines TRBV4-1 with TRBJ2-1; perhaps TRBD2 as D (5 bases). The germline V gene has CDR1 MGHRA and CDR2 YSYEKL. The CDR3 consists of 15 residues. The CDR3, as DNA: TGCGCCAGCTGCCCTCTTAGCGTGATTCACAATGAGCAATTCTTC. It yields the protein CASCPLSVIHNEQFF.

A word on this clonotype: The CDR3 carries no conserved terminal phenylalanine or tryptophan, so it likely arises from a read error. The V and J genes are TRBV11-2 and TRBJ2-1; D ambiguous. The CDR3 spans 16 residues. In germline, CDR1 is SGHAT, CDR2 FQNNGV. The CDR3, as DNA: TGTGCCACCAGCCCGCTTCGGCGGAGCTCCTACAATGAGCAGTTCGTC. Translation: CATSPLRRSSYNEQFV.

Concerning this clonotype itself: The junction departs from germline at one end; a sequencing error may be responsible. The chain joins TRBV5-4 to TRBJ2-5; the D is unclear. Germline CDR1 is SGHNT and CDR2 is YYREEE (reference sequence). This CDR3 region has 14 residues. The CDR3 spells CASSLVTRKETQYF. For the CDR3, the DNA is TGTGCCAGTAGCTTGGTGACACGGAAAGAGACCCAGTACTTC.

This clonotype was counted a single time. V and J are TRBV28 and TRBJ2-3; 11 bases are a match to TRBD1. V lost 10 bases to trimming and J lost 2 bases; unmatched junction nucleotides: 20. Germline V gives CDR1 MDHEN, CDR2 SYDVKM. The CDR3 totals 19 residues. This chain's CDR3 is CATKFPTGQGVTHTDTQYF. The CDR3 nucleotides are TGTGCCACCAAGTTCCCTACGGGACAGGGGGTCACCCACACAGATACGCAGTATTTT.

Turning to this clonotype: The junction shows a germline mismatch at one end, possibly a read error. The rearrangement joins TRBV11-3 to TRBJ2-1; possible D gene TRBD2, 5 bases. Germline CDR1 SGHNT, CDR2 YENEEA. The CDR3 totals 14 residues. This chain's CDR3 is CTSGLGISNNEQFF. CDR3 nucleotide sequence: TGTACCAGCGGCTTAGGCATCTCGAACAATGAGCAGTTCTTC.

This chain connects TRBV29-1 to TRBJ1-1, with D maybe TRBD1 (6 bases). CDR3 length: 15 amino acids. Germline CDR1 SQVTM, CDR2 ANQGSEA. Deletions cut 7 bases from V and 4 bases from J, with 22 bases between. CDR3 coding DNA: TGCAGCGCATCGAGGGGGAGGGCTATGAGCACTGAAGCTTTCTTT. Its translation: CSASRGRAMSTEAFF.

About this clonotype itself: Compared with germline, one end of the junction differs, possibly owing to a read error. The chain links TRBV6-4 to TRBJ2-5, with TRBD1 as a possible D gene (6 bases). The length of the CDR3 is 14 residues. Germline CDR1 and CDR2: MRHNA and SNTAGT. The DNA for the CDR3 is TGTGCCAGCAGTACTCCGGGACAACAAGAGGCCCAGTACTTC. Protein product: CASSTPGQQEAQYF.

About this clonotype: One end of the junction fails to match germline, which may point to a read error. V gene TRBV12-5 combines with J gene TRBJ2-1; TRBD1 might be the D (6 bases). This CDR3 has 12 residues. Germline assignment: CDR1 LGHNT and CDR2 FRNRAP. The CDR3 protein is CASGFQGGEQFF. DNA for the CDR3: TGTGCTAGCGGTTTCCAAGGGGGTGAGCAGTTCTTC.

Of note for this clonotype: It is likely a read error, because the conserved phenylalanine at the end of the CDR3 is missing. This chain uses TRBV29-1 with TRBJ2-5; no clear D. The CDR3 is made up of 13 amino acids. Germline V gene lookup returns CDR1 SQVTM and CDR2 ANQGSEA. DNA of the CDR3: TGCAGTGTTGAAGTCGTAGTCGGGGAGACCCAGTACTTA. As protein: CSVEVVVGETQYL.